This T cell receptor (beta chain) is from a study of T cells in Graves' hyperthyroidism and ophthalmopathy. This clonotype was picked up many times. Its cognate antigen is unknown. Between the trimmed V and J ends, which lost 0 bases and 1 base, there was a span of 8 bases. The V gene's germline CDR1 is SGDLS and CDR2 YYNGEE. CDR3 length: 15 residues. Researchers barred patients who had uncontrolled infection, other autoimmune disease, pregnancy or lactation. From RNA transcripts, TCR beta CDR3 regions were amplified. The study used the HTBI primer set for a first-round RT-PCR of the TCR CDR3. MiXCR, run by TCRdb on the multiplex PCR reads, gives a single entry per CDR3 protein. The table shows 300,000 to 350,000 distinct CDR3 sequences, with roughly 21% occurring only once. Study outcomes and limitations: Clonotypes that were expanded in thyroid above 0.001 mostly appeared in blood too. Stable hyperthyroidism was separated from ophthalmopathy by a model based on 13 V-J features.

The receptor was derived from a woman between 45 and 65 years old with Graves' hyperthyroidism. This sequence joins TRBV9 and TRBJ1-5; D uncertain. Source material: blood. This chain's CDR3 is CASSVGPESNQPQHF. The CDR3 nucleotides are TGTGCCAGCAGCGTAGGCCCAGAGAGCAATCAGCCCCAGCATTTT.